This passage covers 28 T cell receptor beta chains from one sample sequenced in a study of shared T cell receptors in the human thymus. TCRdb's table, derived via immunoSEQ multiplex PCR, lists solely in-frame clones and lacks some. This sample has approximately 760,000 clones, with approximately 83% found just once. These same records also appear under a second study, on human thymus T cells.

Input material: thymocytes. These receptors all stem from a girl under three years old with a congenital heart defect.

This chain uses TRBV6-1 with TRBJ1-2; 7 bases fit TRBD1. J lost 6 bases, V lost 1 base, and 8 bases had no gene match. The CDR3 runs to 15 residues. Germline CDR1 is MNHNS and CDR2 is SASEGT. The CDR3 here is CASSEVGDSEDGYTF. CDR3 coding DNA: TGTGCCAGCAGTGAAGTGGGGGACAGCGAAGATGGCTACACCTTC.

The chain uses TRBV5-1 and TRBJ1-5; D perhaps matches TRBD1 (5 bases). Germline CDR1 and CDR2: SGHRS and YFSETQ. Deletions cut 2 bases from V and 6 bases from J, with 9 bases between. CDR3 length: 13 amino acids. DNA of the CDR3: TGCGCCAGCAGCTTAGCCGGGGGTCAGCCCCAGCATTTT. This gives the protein CASSLAGGQPQHF.

The J gene is TRBJ1-2, the V gene TRBV28; 9 nucleotides match TRBD1. The CDR3 has 15 amino acids. Looked up from germline, CDR1 is MDHEN and CDR2 is SYDVKM. Trimming took 3 bases from V and 3 from J; bases not matched to a gene: 5. The CDR3 DNA reads as TGTGCCAGCAGTTTGGCCACAGGGGGCGACTATGGCTACACCTTC. It specifies CASSLATGGDYGYTF.

The V gene is TRBV15, the J gene TRBJ2-7, with 7 nucleotides matching TRBD1. The CDR3 covers 19 residues. From germline, CDR1 is LNHNV and CDR2 YYDKDF (reference sequence). V dropped 2 bases and J dropped 4; count of bases not matched to a gene: 20. This CDR3 is CATSRHQMRGGKQLYEQYF. The CDR3 coding sequence is TGTGCCACCAGCAGACATCAGATGAGAGGGGGCAAACAACTATACGAGCAGTACTTC.

The chain uses TRBV15 and TRBJ2-2; 9 nucleotides agree with TRBD1. The germline V gene encodes CDR1 LNHNV and CDR2 YYDKDF (reference sequence). CDR3 length: 16 residues. With V trimmed by 5 bases and J by 7 bases, 11 bases remained unmatched. CDR3 coding DNA: TGTGCCACCAGCCGGGACAGGGTGGTATTTGGCGGGGAGCTGTTTTTT. It specifies CATSRDRVVFGGELFF.

The chain links TRBV19 to TRBJ2-5; tentative D call: TRBD2 (5 bases). CDR3 length: 18 amino acids. Per germline, CDR1 LNHDA and CDR2 SQIVND (reference sequence). V lost 2 bases and J lost 5, with 24 bases in between. DNA of the CDR3: TGTGCCAGTAGTATAAGGCGGGCTCAACCCTTTGAGGCGGAGACCCAGTACTTC. It encodes CASSIRRAQPFEAETQYF.

V usage is TRBV29-1 and J usage is TRBJ1-5; 7 bases agree with TRBD1. Unmatched junction bases numbered 8, after V lost 5 bases and J lost 7 bases. The length of the CDR3 is 13 residues. Per germline, CDR1 SQVTM and CDR2 ANQGSEA. CDR3 residues: CSVWHRGFQPQHF. In DNA form, the CDR3 reads TGCAGCGTTTGGCACAGGGGATTCCAGCCCCAGCATTTT. The variable domain in full, completed from reference TRBV29-1 and TRBJ1-5, reads SAVISQKPSRDICQRGTSLTIQCQVDSQVTMMFWYRQQPGQSLTLIATANQGSEATYESGFVIDKFPISRPNLTFSTLTVSNMSPEDSSIYLCSVWHRGFQPQHFGDGTRLSIL.

The chain couples TRBV4-1 to TRBJ2-1; maybe TRBD1 (6 bases). Germline V gene sequence: CDR1 MGHRA, CDR2 YSYEKL. V lost 0 bases and J 11 bases, leaving 17 bases between the germline ends. This CDR3 has 15 amino acids. This CDR3 reads CASSQDLIDRQKQFF. DNA of the CDR3: TGCGCCAGCAGCCAAGACCTGATCGACAGGCAGAAGCAGTTCTTC.

V is TRBV9 and J is TRBJ1-2, with 8 bases fitting TRBD1. With V trimmed by 0 bases and J by 3 bases, 4 bases remained unmatched. Germline CDR1 and CDR2: SGDLS and YYNGEE. This CDR3 has 15 residues. The CDR3 DNA reads TGTGCCAGCAGCGTAGGGCAGGGGGCAGACTATGGCTACACCTTC. Translating it yields CASSVGQGADYGYTF.

This clone was counted between two and nine times. This sequence joins TRBV10-2 and TRBJ1-1, with D uncertain. CDR3 length: 17 amino acids. Germline V CDR1 and CDR2: WSHSY, SAAADI. With 6 bases removed from V and 2 bases from J, the gap between germline ends came to 22 bases. CDR3 sequence (DNA): TGCGCCAGCAGCGGAACGCGGGTCCCTCTATTAAACACTGAAGCTTTCTTT. This translates into CASSGTRVPLLNTEAFF.

The chain combines TRBV9 with TRBJ1-3; no reliable D call. Between the trimmed V and J ends, which lost 4 bases and 0 bases, there was a span of 11 bases. Germline CDR1 is SGDLS and CDR2 is YYNGEE. The CDR3 consists of 15 residues. This CDR3 is CASSPGIVSGNTIYF. The CDR3 DNA reads as TGTGCCAGCAGCCCCGGTATAGTCTCTGGAAACACCATATATTTT.

CDR3 DNA sequence: TGCGCCAGCAGCTCACCAGGGCAGGGGGATCAGCCCCAGCATTTT. Translation: CASSSPGQGDQPQHF. The rearrangement joins TRBV4-1 to TRBJ1-5, with 7 bases matching TRBD1. The CDR3 spans 15 residues. Germline CDR1 and CDR2: MGHRA and YSYEKL. V gave up 5 bases and J gave up 5 bases; unmatched junction bases: 9.

This chain connects TRBV2 to TRBJ2-3; D is uncertain. V dropped 2 bases and J dropped 2 bases, with 14 bases sitting between them. This CDR3 contains 16 residues. The germline V gene encodes CDR1 SNHLY and CDR2 FYNNEI. The CDR3 DNA is TGTGCCAGCAGTGAAACGCGGAAGCCAGCCACAGATACGCAGTATTTT. As protein: CASSETRKPATDTQYF.

The V and J genes are TRBV5-8 and TRBJ2-1; D is possibly TRBD2 (5 bases). The CDR3 sequence is 13 residues long. Trimming cost V 1 base and J 6 bases, with 8 bases left between them. Germline V CDR1 and CDR2: SGHTS, YDEGEE. The DNA for the CDR3 is TGTGCCAGCAGCTTGCGGGGTTCCAATGAGCAGTTCTTC. Protein sequence: CASSLRGSNEQFF.

This chain joins TRBV28 and TRBJ2-1; TRBD1 matches 10 bases. The CDR3 loop spans 17 amino acids. Trimming cost V 6 bases and J 8 bases; bases outside gene matches: 16. From germline, CDR1 is MDHEN and CDR2 SYDVKM. CDR3 protein: CASSPGTGARLGDEQFF. The DNA of the CDR3 is TGTGCCAGCAGCCCCGGGACAGGGGCTCGCCTAGGTGATGAGCAGTTCTTC.

This clone has just a few counts. V gene TRBV7-2 combines with J gene TRBJ1-5; 8 bases match TRBD1. The V gene's germline CDR1 is SGHTA and CDR2 FQGNSA. After removal of 5 bases from V and 6 bases from J, the junction contained 6 bases not matched to a gene. The length of the CDR3 is 14 residues. Written as DNA, the CDR3 is TGTGCCAGCAGCCGCAGGGGGCGCGGTCAGCCCCAGCATTTT. It encodes CASSRRGRGQPQHF.

The chain joins TRBV25-1 to TRBJ2-7; 8 nucleotides match TRBD1. This CDR3 is 14 amino acids long. The J segment lost 5 bases and the V segment lost 6 bases, leaving 9 bases of the junction unmatched. From germline, CDR1 is MGHDK and CDR2 SYGVNS. CDR3 protein: CASREDREGHEQYF. CDR3 bases: TGTGCCAGCAGGGAGGACAGGGAAGGCCACGAGCAGTACTTC.

The rearrangement joins TRBV6-1 to TRBJ2-7, with TRBD1 matching over 7 bases. This CDR3 contains 15 residues. V lost 7 bases to trimming and J lost 2 bases; unmatched junction nucleotides: 11. Germline values: CDR1 MNHNS, CDR2 SASEGT. This chain's CDR3 is CASKGIGTVTYEQYF. CDR3 bases: TGTGCCAGCAAGGGTATCGGGACAGTAACCTACGAGCAGTACTTC.

The chain carries TRBV28 and TRBJ1-1; D is uncertain. V was cut by 5 bases and J by 3 bases, with 16 bases left in between. CDR1 and CDR2 (germline): MDHEN, SYDVKM. The CDR3 consists of 15 residues. CDR3 residues: CASSPLRSWYTEAFF. DNA for the CDR3: TGTGCCAGCAGTCCCCTAAGAAGTTGGTACACTGAAGCTTTCTTT.

Turning to this clone: A junction boundary mismatches the germline segment, possibly from a read error. Other DNA sequences from this sample encode an identical CDR3 as well. The chain is built from TRBV4-1 and TRBJ1-6; D remains ambiguous. This CDR3 contains 19 residues. The V gene's germline CDR1 is MGHRA and CDR2 YSYEKL. CDR3 in amino acids: CASSQELVVTGFYNSPLHF. The DNA of the CDR3 is TGCGCCAGCAGCCAAGAACTAGTCGTCACGGGTTTCTATAATTCCCCCCTCCACTTT.

This clone was found a few times. The chain carries TRBV10-1 and TRBJ1-1; no reliable D call. The length of the CDR3 is 13 residues. V was shortened by 6 bases and J by 11 bases, with 19 bases between the two germline ends. The germline CDR1 and CDR2 sequences are WNHNN and SYGVQD (reference sequence). The CDR3 here is CASRILRAGGAFF. As DNA, the CDR3 is TGCGCCAGCAGGATCCTCCGGGCAGGCGGGGCTTTCTTT.

The chain employs TRBV19 and TRBJ2-7; 11 nucleotides match TRBD1. J gave up 3 bases and V 8 bases, and 9 bases lay outside the gene matches. CDR1 is LNHDA and CDR2 is SQIVND in the germline V gene (reference sequence). The CDR3 spans 15 residues. The chain's CDR3 is CASRPGQGAGYEQYF. The CDR3 DNA is TGTGCCAGTCGACCCGGACAGGGGGCGGGCTACGAGCAGTACTTC.

The J gene is TRBJ2-1, the V gene TRBV20-1; D gene uncertain. The CDR3 has 11 amino acids. Germline assignment: CDR1 DFQATT and CDR2 SNEGSKA (reference sequence). Trimming pared 2 bases from V and 11 bases from J, leaving 10 bases between. CDR3 nucleotides: TGCAGTGCTAGACCTCCGAGAAAGCAGTTCTTC. It translates to CSARPPRKQFF.

The CDR3 DNA reads TGTGCCAGCAGCTGCGGGACAGGGGTAATCGGTTGTGAAAAACTGTTTTTT. It codes for CASSCGTGVIGCEKLFF. V and J are TRBV14 and TRBJ1-4; 10 bases agree with TRBD1. The CDR3 runs to 17 residues. V dropped 5 bases and J dropped 7; count of bases not matched to a gene: 13. Germline assignment: CDR1 SGHDN and CDR2 FVKESK.

Written as DNA, the CDR3 is TGTGCCAGCAGTTTATCCGGTAGAGGGCACCTATTGAACTATGGCTACACCTTC. Its translation: CASSLSGRGHLLNYGYTF. The rearrangement joins TRBV27 to TRBJ1-2; no definite D call. The V and J ends lost 0 bases and 2 bases respectively, with 19 bases between them. Germline V gene lookup returns CDR1 MNHEY and CDR2 SMNVEV (reference sequence). The CDR3 has 18 residues.

The gene calls are TRBV9 and TRBJ1-3, with 8 bases fitting TRBD1. Germline assignment: CDR1 SGDLS and CDR2 YYNGEE. This CDR3 is 15 amino acids long. V gave up 4 bases and J gave up 3 bases; unmatched junction bases: 6. In DNA form, the CDR3 reads TGTGCCAGCAGCATCGACAGGGGAAATGGAAACACCATATATTTT. Residues: CASSIDRGNGNTIYF.

The J gene is TRBJ2-1, the V gene TRBV9, with TRBD2 matching 9 bases. The CDR3 runs 15 residues. Trimming removed 0 bases from V and 4 bases from J; junction bases left unmatched: 2. Germline V gives CDR1 SGDLS, CDR2 YYNGEE. The CDR3 DNA sequence: TGTGCCAGCAGCGTAGGGACTAGCGAGTACAATGAGCAGTTCTTC. Its protein is CASSVGTSEYNEQFF. Drawing the rest from reference TRBV9 and TRBJ2-1, the complete variable domain is DSGVTQTPKHLITATGQRVTLRCSPRSGDLSVYWYQQSLDQGLQFLIQYYNGEERAKGNILERFSAQQFPDLHSELNLSSLELGDSALYFCASSVGTSEYNEQFFGPGTRLTVL.

V and J are TRBV6-5 and TRBJ2-5, with D perhaps TRBD2 (6 bases). In germline, CDR1 is MNHEY, CDR2 SVGAGI. The CDR3 has 14 amino acids. V was pared by 6 bases and J by 4 bases, with 15 bases between. Here the CDR3 DNA reads TGTGCCAGCAGGCGCGGGACCTTGGGAGAGACCCAGTACTTC. Translated: CASRRGTLGETQYF.